Detailed here is one T cell receptor beta chain. TCRdb's copy holds only in-frame clones and misses some; the assay was immunoSEQ multiplex PCR. The sample records about 150,000 clones, about 80% being singletons. Germline loops: CDR1 KGHSH, CDR2 LQKENI. This CDR3 contains 13 residues. The V segment lost 2 bases and the J segment 7 bases; nucleotides outside the gene matches: 4. This record comes from a study of blood T cell repertoires in COVID-19. Study-level background: T cells, B-cell-depleted T cells, or PBMCs supplied cDNA or gDNA.

This clonotype was obtained from a man aged 60-69 years with acute or convalescent COVID-19. This chain uses TRBV18 with TRBJ1-1; 7 positions agree with TRBD1. Sample: peripheral blood. This CDR3 reads CASSPGGGFEAFF. The CDR3 DNA reads as TGTGCCAGCTCACCAGGAGGGGGCTTTGAAGCTTTCTTT.